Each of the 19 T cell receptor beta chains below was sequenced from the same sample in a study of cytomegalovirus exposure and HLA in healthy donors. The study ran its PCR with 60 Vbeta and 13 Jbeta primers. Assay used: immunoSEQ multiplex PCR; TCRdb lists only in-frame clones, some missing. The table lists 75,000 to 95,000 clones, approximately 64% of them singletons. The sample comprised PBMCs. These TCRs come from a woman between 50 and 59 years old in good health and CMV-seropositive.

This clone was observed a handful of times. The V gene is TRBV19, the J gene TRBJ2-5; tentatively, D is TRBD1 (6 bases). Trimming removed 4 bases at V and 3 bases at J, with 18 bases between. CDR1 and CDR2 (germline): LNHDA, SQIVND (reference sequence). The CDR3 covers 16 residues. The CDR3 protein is CASSNGQRRQKETQYF. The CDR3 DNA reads TGTGCCAGTAGTAACGGACAGAGAAGACAGAAAGAGACCCAGTACTTC.

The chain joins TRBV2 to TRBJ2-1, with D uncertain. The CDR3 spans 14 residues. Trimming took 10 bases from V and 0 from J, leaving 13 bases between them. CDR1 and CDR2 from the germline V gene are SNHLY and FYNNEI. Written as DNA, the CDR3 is TGTGCCACCCACTTGCCTAACTCCTACAATGAGCAGTTCTTC. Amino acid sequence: CATHLPNSYNEQFF.

Written as DNA, the CDR3 is TGTGCCAGCAGGATACGGGGGACAGTCAACACTGAAGCTTTCTTT. Amino acids: CASRIRGTVNTEAFF. The genes are TRBV2 and TRBJ1-1; TRBD1 matches at 7 bases. Germline CDR1 SNHLY, CDR2 FYNNEI. This CDR3 region has 15 residues. Unmatched junction bases numbered 9, after V lost 6 bases and J lost 2 bases.

The CDR3 loop reads CSVAEGFYGNQPQHF. DNA of the CDR3: TGCAGCGTTGCGGAGGGGTTCTATGGCAATCAGCCCCAGCATTTT. J is TRBJ1-5 and V is TRBV29-1; D possibly corresponds to TRBD1 (5 bases). The CDR3 covers 15 residues. Germline CDR1 is SQVTM and CDR2 is ANQGSEA. Trimming cost V 4 bases and J 2 bases, with 15 bases left between them.

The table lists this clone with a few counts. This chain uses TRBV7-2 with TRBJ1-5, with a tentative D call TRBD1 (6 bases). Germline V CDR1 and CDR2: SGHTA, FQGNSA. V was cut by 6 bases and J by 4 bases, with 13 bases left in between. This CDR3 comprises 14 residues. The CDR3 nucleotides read TGTGCCAGCAGTTCACAGGGTGGGAATCAGCCCCAGCATTTT. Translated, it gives CASSSQGGNQPQHF.

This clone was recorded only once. CDR3 sequence reads: CASTIQGVPDTQYF. The CDR3 bases are TGTGCCAGCACCATACAGGGGGTACCAGATACGCAGTATTTT. The chain combines TRBV5-4 with TRBJ2-3, with 8 bases aligning to TRBD1. Germline loops: CDR1 SGHNT, CDR2 YYREEE (reference sequence). The junction had 7 bases not matched to a gene; V was cut back by 6 bases and J by 4 bases. The length of the CDR3 is 14 residues.

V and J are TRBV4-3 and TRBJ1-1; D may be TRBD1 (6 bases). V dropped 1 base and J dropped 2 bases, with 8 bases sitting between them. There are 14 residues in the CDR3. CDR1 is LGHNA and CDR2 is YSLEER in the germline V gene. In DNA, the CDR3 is TGCGCCAGCAGCCAAGGGGGACAAAACACTGAAGCTTTCTTT. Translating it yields CASSQGGQNTEAFF.

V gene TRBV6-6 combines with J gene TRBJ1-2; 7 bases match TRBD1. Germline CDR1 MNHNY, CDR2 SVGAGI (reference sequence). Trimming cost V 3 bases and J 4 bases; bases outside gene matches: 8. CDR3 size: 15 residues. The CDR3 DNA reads TGTGCCAGCAGTTATCCCGGGACAGCACTCTATGGCTACACCTTC. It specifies CASSYPGTALYGYTF.

CDR3 DNA: TGTGCCATCAGTGAGACAGGGGGGGCCGGCTACACCTTC. It codes for CAISETGGAGYTF. J is TRBJ1-2 and V is TRBV10-3, with 8 bases matching TRBD1. The germline V gene has CDR1 ENHRY and CDR2 SYGVKD. Trimming at V came to 2 bases and at J to 8 bases, leaving 4 bases not matched to a gene. This CDR3 contains 13 residues.

This CDR3 reads CATHEGAEAFF. CDR3 DNA: TGTGCCACCCATGAGGGGGCTGAAGCTTTCTTT. The genes are TRBV6-5 and TRBJ1-1; tentative D call: TRBD1 (6 bases). Trimming removed 10 bases from V and 6 bases from J, with 12 bases in between. In germline, CDR1 is MNHEY, CDR2 SVGAGI. The CDR3 extends over 11 amino acids.

The CDR3 nucleotides read TGTGCCAGCAGTTACGATTCGGACTTCACAGATACGCAGTATTTT. It translates to CASSYDSDFTDTQYF. This sequence joins TRBV6-6 and TRBJ2-3; possible D gene TRBD2, 5 bases. CDR1 is MNHNY, CDR2 SVGAGI, per germline (reference sequence). This CDR3 has 15 residues. Trimming took off 2 bases at V and 2 bases at J, with 11 bases between the two ends.

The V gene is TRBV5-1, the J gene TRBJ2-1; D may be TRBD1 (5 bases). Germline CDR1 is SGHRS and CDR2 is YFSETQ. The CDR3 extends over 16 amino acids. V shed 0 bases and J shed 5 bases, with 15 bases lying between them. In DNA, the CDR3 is TGCGCCAGCAGCTTGGGGTTAGGGAACAGGAACAATGAGCAGTTCTTC. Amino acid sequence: CASSLGLGNRNNEQFF. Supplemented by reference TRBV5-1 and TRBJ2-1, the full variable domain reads KAGVTQTPRYLIKTRGQQVTLSCSPISGHRSVSWYQQTPGQGLQFLFEYFSETQRNKGNFPGRFSGRQFSNSRSEMNVSTLELGDSALYLCASSLGLGNRNNEQFFGPGTRLTVL.

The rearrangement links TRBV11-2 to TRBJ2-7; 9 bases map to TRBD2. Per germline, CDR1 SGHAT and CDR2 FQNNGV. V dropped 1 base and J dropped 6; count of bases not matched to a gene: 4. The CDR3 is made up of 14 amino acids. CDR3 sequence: CASSLGGGDREQYF. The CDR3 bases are TGTGCCAGCAGCTTAGGCGGGGGGGATCGCGAGCAGTACTTC.

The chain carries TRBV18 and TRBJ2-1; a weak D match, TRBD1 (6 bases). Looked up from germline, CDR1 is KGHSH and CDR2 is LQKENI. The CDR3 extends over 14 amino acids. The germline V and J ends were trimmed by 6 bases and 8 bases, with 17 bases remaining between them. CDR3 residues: CASSQNRAVDEQFF. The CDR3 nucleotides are TGTGCCAGCTCTCAGAACAGGGCCGTGGATGAGCAGTTCTTC.

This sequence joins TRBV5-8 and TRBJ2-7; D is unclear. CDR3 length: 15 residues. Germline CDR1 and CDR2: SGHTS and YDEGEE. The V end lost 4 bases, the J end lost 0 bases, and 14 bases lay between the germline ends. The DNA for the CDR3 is TGTGCCAGCAGCCCCAGGATTATGAGCTCCTACGAGCAGTACTTC. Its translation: CASSPRIMSSYEQYF. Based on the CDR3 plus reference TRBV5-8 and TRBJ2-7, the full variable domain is EAGVTQSPTHLIKTRGQQATLRCSPISGHTSVYWYQQALGLGLQFLLWYDEGEERNRGNFPPRFSGRQFPNYSSELNVNALELEDSALYLCASSPRIMSSYEQYFGPGTRLTVT.

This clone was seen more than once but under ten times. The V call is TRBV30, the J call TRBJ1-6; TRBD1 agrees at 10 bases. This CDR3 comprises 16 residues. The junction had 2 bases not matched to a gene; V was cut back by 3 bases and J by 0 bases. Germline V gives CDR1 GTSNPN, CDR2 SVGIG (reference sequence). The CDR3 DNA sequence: TGTGCCTGGAGGACAGGGGGCAACTCCTATAATTCACCCCTCCACTTT. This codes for CAWRTGGNSYNSPLHF.

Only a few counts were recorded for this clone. This CDR3 is CSVNRDPGELFF. The CDR3 coding sequence is TGCAGCGTAAACAGGGATCCCGGGGAGCTGTTTTTT. The chain employs TRBV29-1 and TRBJ2-2, with a possible D match to TRBD1 (6 bases). Looked up from germline, CDR1 is SQVTM and CDR2 is ANQGSEA. V was clipped by 6 bases and J by 6 bases, with 11 bases between them. The CDR3 contains 12 residues.

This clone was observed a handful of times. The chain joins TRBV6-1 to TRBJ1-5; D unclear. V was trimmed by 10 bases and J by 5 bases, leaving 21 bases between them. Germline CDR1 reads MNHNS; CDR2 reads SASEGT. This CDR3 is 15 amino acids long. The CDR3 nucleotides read TGTGCCACACAAGGGCCTCGGGAAGGGCATCAGCCCCAGCATTTT. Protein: CATQGPREGHQPQHF.

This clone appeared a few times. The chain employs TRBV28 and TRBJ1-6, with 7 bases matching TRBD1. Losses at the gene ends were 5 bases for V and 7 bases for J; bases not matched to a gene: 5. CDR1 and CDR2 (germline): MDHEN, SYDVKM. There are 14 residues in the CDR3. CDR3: CASSTGTANSPLHF. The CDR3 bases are TGTGCCAGCAGTACCGGGACAGCAAATTCACCCCTCCACTTT.